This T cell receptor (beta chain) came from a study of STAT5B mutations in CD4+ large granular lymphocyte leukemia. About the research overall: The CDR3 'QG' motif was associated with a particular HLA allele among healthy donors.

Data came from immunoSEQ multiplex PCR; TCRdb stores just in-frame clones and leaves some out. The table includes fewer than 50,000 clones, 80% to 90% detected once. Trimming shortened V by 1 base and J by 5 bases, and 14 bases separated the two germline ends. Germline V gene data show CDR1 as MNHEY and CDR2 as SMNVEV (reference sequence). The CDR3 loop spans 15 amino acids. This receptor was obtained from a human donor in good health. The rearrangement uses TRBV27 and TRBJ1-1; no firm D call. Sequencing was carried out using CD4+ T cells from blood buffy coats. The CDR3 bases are TGTGCCAGCAGTTTATGGGGTAAGGGAATAACTGAAGCTTTCTTT. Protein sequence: CASSLWGKGITEAFF.